This T cell receptor (beta chain) stems from a study of metastatic and nonmetastatic thyroid tumors (dated by TCRdb to about 2020). About the investigation overall: For patients with malignant and with benign thyroid disease, the researchers compared repertoires between peripheral blood samples and tumor or nodule tissue samples. The paper's findings and limits, for the study overall: TCR beta diversity was reported as significantly higher in malignant tumors than in benign nodules, in both blood and tumor samples.

The germline V gene yields SGHRS for CDR1 and YFSETQ for CDR2. V loses 4 bases of germline sequence and J loses 5 bases, and the interval between the two ends is 12 bases. Inclusive of the bounding cysteine and phenylalanine, the CDR3 is 13 residues long. The retained sequence is limited to the CDR3, 39 bases, with the frame set at the first base. No treatment had been received by any patient before thyroid surgery. Using T-cell receptor beta sequencing, the researchers looked back retrospectively at clinical samples from patients, gathered between about 2012 and 2019. In regard to this clone: The specificity of this receptor is unknown. No base qualities exist here, and no much larger clone lies one base off it.

Receptor libraries were prepared by PCR. Sequencing instrument: Illumina HiSeq 4000. The TCR beta-chain CDR3 region of each patient was profiled by high-throughput sequencing. As for the original processing: CDR3 differences across clinicopathological groups were used to build a classifier for discriminating distant-metastatic papillary thyroid cancer patients. Repertoire diversity was assessed with the Shannon index, and tumor-blood repertoire similarity with the Morisita-Horn index. TCRdb itself trimmed the public reads at Q25 with fastp, ran MiXCR and retained productive beta chains. For this entry, the V and J calls and clone size follow TCRdb and not the study's own pipeline. The sample includes 4,500 or so clones, with about 24% observed a single time. The ten largest clonotypes hold roughly 10% of the sample.

The chain is encoded by TRBV5-1 joined to TRBJ1-1; TRBD1 is a possible D gene, resting on 6 matching bases. The TCR comes from a male donor with papillary thyroid cancer or a benign thyroid nodule (not recorded which). Some clones in this sample may be carry-over from other donors' samples. Sequencing input: tumor tissue. The nucleotide sequence is TGCGCCAGCAGCGCCGGGACAAAAACTGAAGCTTTCTTT. This gives the protein CASSAGTKTEAFF.